What follows are 18 T cell receptor beta chains derived from one specimen sequenced in a study of blood T cells in healthy people across ages. A J-beta primer mix and a sample-barcoded 5' primer were used in a second PCR of about 7 to 12 cycles. Each CDR3 protein is one row after TCRdb ran MiXCR on the 5' RACE reads. The table records more than 1 million distinct CDR3 sequences, around 43% of them present only once. The sample taken for sequencing was blood. These receptors were taken from a woman aged 55 to 70 in good health.

A note on this clonotype: The junction departs from germline at one end; a sequencing error may be responsible. The chain has TRBV28 and TRBJ1-6, with TRBD1 matching over 9 bases. This CDR3 is 15 amino acids long. CDR1 is MDHEN, CDR2 SYDVKM, per germline. In DNA form, the CDR3 reads TGTGCCAGCAGTCTATACAGGGGGCATAATTCACCCCCCCACTTT. Its translation is CASSLYRGHNSPPHF.

This clonotype was counted between two and nine times. The chain carries TRBV28 and TRBJ2-7, with 10 nucleotides matching TRBD1. With 8 bases clipped from V and 6 bases from J, the junction kept 10 bases outside the gene matches. The CDR3 spans 14 residues. Germline lookup yields CDR1 MDHEN and CDR2 SYDVKM. The CDR3 is CASVRDRGQAEQYF. The DNA of the CDR3 is TGTGCCAGCGTTCGAGACAGGGGGCAGGCCGAGCAGTACTTC.

This clonotype occurred once. CDR3 amino acids: CASSFSGEQNTGELFF. DNA of the CDR3: TGTGCCAGCAGTTTTTCGGGCGAACAGAACACCGGGGAGCTGTTTTTT. The chain joins TRBV27 to TRBJ2-2; unclear D gene. This CDR3 has 16 amino acids. Trimming left V 3 bases short and J 1 base short, with 12 bases between. In germline, CDR1 is MNHEY, CDR2 SMNVEV (reference sequence).

Note on this clonotype: Possible read error: a much larger clone is one base away. The chain couples TRBV29-1 to TRBJ1-1, with D unclear. The germline CDR1 and CDR2 sequences are SQVTM and ANQGSEA. This CDR3 has 13 residues. Trimming left V 5 bases short and J 0 bases short, with 10 bases between. The CDR3 loop reads CSVSRGLNTEAFF. CDR3 in DNA: TGCAGCGTTTCCCGCGGGTTGAACACTGAAGCTTTCTTT.

The CDR3 here is CASGAGWNEQYF. CDR3 nucleotide sequence: TGTGCCAGCGGGGCAGGGTGGAATGAGCAGTACTTC. The chain is built from TRBV6-1 and TRBJ2-7, with a weak D call TRBD1 (5 bases). The CDR3 totals 12 residues. CDR1 and CDR2 (germline): MNHNS, SASEGT. V was clipped by 8 bases and J by 7 bases, with 15 bases between them.

Concerning this clonotype: A read error may explain this, as a much larger clone is one base away. This rearrangement joins TRBV7-9 to TRBJ2-1; 8 bases line up with TRBD2. From germline, CDR1 is SEHNR and CDR2 FQNEAQ (reference sequence). The CDR3 is 17 amino acids. This chain's CDR3 is CASSYPRAGVAYDEQFF. The DNA for the CDR3 is TGTGCCAGCAGCTACCCCAGAGCGGGAGTAGCCTACGATGAGCAGTTCTTC.

This clonotype has a single count. This chain uses TRBV25-1 with TRBJ1-6; 10 bases map to TRBD1. This CDR3 has 16 residues. Germline lookup yields CDR1 MGHDK and CDR2 SYGVNS. The J segment lost 10 bases and the V segment lost 4 bases, leaving 10 bases of the junction unmatched. CDR3 protein: CASSAGRDRGDSPLHF. The CDR3 coding sequence is TGTGCCAGCAGTGCTGGTCGGGACAGGGGAGACTCACCCCTCCACTTT. Combining the CDR3 with reference TRBV25-1 and TRBJ1-6 gives the whole variable domain EADIYQTPRYLVIGTGKKITLECSQTMGHDKMYWYQQDPGMELHLIHYSYGVNSTEKGDLSSESTVSRIRTEHFPLTLESARPSHTSQYLCASSAGRDRGDSPLHFGNGTRLTVT.

The chain uses TRBV9 and TRBJ2-3; TRBD2 matches at 7 bases. Germline values: CDR1 SGDLS, CDR2 YYNGEE. The V segment lost 0 bases and the J segment 5 bases; nucleotides outside the gene matches: 9. The CDR3 totals 16 residues. The CDR3 DNA sequence: TGTGCCAGCAGCGTAGAGGGAACGGCTAGCGGAGATACGCAGTATTTT. Protein: CASSVEGTASGDTQYF.

The V call is TRBV6-6, the J call TRBJ2-7; D is undetermined. Germline values: CDR1 MNHNY, CDR2 SVGAGI (reference sequence). Deletions cut 2 bases from V and 0 bases from J, with 5 bases between. The CDR3 runs 13 residues. In DNA, the CDR3 is TGTGCCAGCAGTTACCCCAGCTCCTACGAGCAGTACTTC. Translated: CASSYPSSYEQYF.

This clonotype turned up a few times. V gene TRBV7-2 combines with J gene TRBJ2-7; D gene ambiguous. Germline-derived CDR1 and CDR2 are SGHTA and FQGNSA. V was trimmed by 2 bases and J by 4 bases, leaving 12 bases between them. The CDR3 loop spans 14 amino acids. CDR3 DNA sequence: TGTGCCAGCAGCTTAACCACGGGCTTATACGAGCAGTACTTC. Its translation is CASSLTTGLYEQYF.

This chain connects TRBV20-1 to TRBJ2-7; D might be TRBD2 (6 bases). V shed 1 base and J shed 0 bases, with 19 bases lying between them. The CDR3 runs to 17 residues. Germline lookup yields CDR1 DFQATT and CDR2 SNEGSKA (reference sequence). For the CDR3, the DNA is TGCAGTGCTAGAGCGGGCGGGGCATCCGAGAGCTCCTACGAGCAGTACTTC. Its translation: CSARAGGASESSYEQYF.

The chain employs TRBV27 and TRBJ1-6; D gene ambiguous. Germline assignment: CDR1 MNHEY and CDR2 SMNVEV (reference sequence). The CDR3 runs 15 residues. V was cut by 9 bases and J by 0 bases, with 12 bases left in between. CDR3 residues: CASRVMSSYNSPLHF. CDR3 bases: TGTGCCAGTCGGGTAATGAGCTCCTATAATTCACCCCTCCACTTT.

This clonotype showed up just once. The chain joins TRBV5-5 to TRBJ1-2; D is undetermined. Between the trimmed V and J ends, which lost 3 bases and 2 bases, there was a span of 14 bases. Germline loops: CDR1 SGHKS, CDR2 YYEKEE (reference sequence). CDR3 length: 15 residues. The CDR3 coding sequence is TGTGCCAGCAGCTCCGGACCGGACGAAAACTATGGCTACACCTTC. Translating it yields CASSSGPDENYGYTF. The variable domain in full, completed from reference TRBV5-5 and TRBJ1-2, reads DAGVTQSPTHLIKTRGQQVTLRCSPISGHKSVSWYQQVLGQGPQFIFQYYEKEERGRGNFPDRFSARQFPNYSSELNVNALLLGDSALYLCASSSGPDENYGYTFGSGTRLTVV.

This clonotype was seen repeatedly, ten times or more. The V and J genes are TRBV7-6 and TRBJ2-5; no reliable D call. This CDR3 spans 11 amino acids. Germline V CDR1 and CDR2: SGHVS, FNYEAQ. The ends were cut back, 5 bases at V and 3 bases at J, with 4 bases in the middle. The CDR3 sequence: CASSQKETQYF. The CDR3 DNA follows: TGTGCCAGCAGCCAAAAAGAGACCCAGTACTTC.

The chain recombines TRBV9 with TRBJ2-2; unclear D gene. Trimming took off 1 base at V and 8 bases at J, with 12 bases between the two ends. The germline V gene has CDR1 SGDLS and CDR2 YYNGEE. The CDR3 is 14 amino acids. CDR3 in DNA: TGTGCCAGCAGCGTATGGGGTAGCTCTGGGGAGCTGTTTTTT. It encodes CASSVWGSSGELFF.

A few counts support this clonotype. The chain links TRBV29-1 to TRBJ1-1, with D unresolved. The germline V gene encodes CDR1 SQVTM and CDR2 ANQGSEA. The CDR3 loop spans 15 amino acids. The V end lost 4 bases, the J end lost 2 bases, and 17 bases lay between the germline ends. The DNA for the CDR3 is TGCAGCGTTGTGACCATACCGACGCTTAACACTGAAGCTTTCTTT. This translates into CSVVTIPTLNTEAFF.

This clonotype was counted between two and nine times. The V gene is TRBV5-1, the J gene TRBJ2-3; D uncertain. Germline CDR1 reads SGHRS; CDR2 reads YFSETQ. CDR3 length: 13 amino acids. The germline V and J ends were trimmed by 3 bases and 7 bases, with 12 bases remaining between them. CDR3 in amino acids: CASSYNPENTQYF. CDR3 bases: TGCGCCAGCAGCTACAACCCCGAAAATACGCAGTATTTT.

This clonotype came up a few times. Here the CDR3 reads CATTTGLYNEQFF. DNA of the CDR3: TGTGCCACCACCACGGGGCTATACAATGAGCAGTTCTTC. The V gene is TRBV28, the J gene TRBJ2-1; D tentatively fits TRBD1 or TRBD2 (5 bases each). Germline-derived CDR1 and CDR2 are MDHEN and SYDVKM. The CDR3 has 13 residues. Trimming left V 10 bases short and J 4 bases short, with 14 bases between.